These 5 T cell receptor beta chains share one sample of origin, sequenced in a study of blood T cell repertoires in COVID-19. TCRdb's table, derived via immunoSEQ multiplex PCR, lists solely in-frame clones and lacks some. This table has around 110,000 clones, under 85% appearing once. Sequences were obtained from peripheral blood. The receptors originated from an older woman with acute or convalescent COVID-19.

The V and J genes are TRBV24-1 and TRBJ2-1; 9 nucleotides line up with TRBD1. The CDR3 is 15 amino acids. The germline gives CDR1 KGHDR, CDR2 SFDVKD. After removal of 9 bases from V and 1 base from J, the junction contained 6 bases not matched to a gene. The CDR3: CATGGGTGSYNEQFF. The CDR3 DNA sequence: TGTGCCACCGGCGGAGGGACAGGGTCCTACAATGAGCAGTTCTTC.

The rearrangement uses TRBV18 and TRBJ2-6; TRBD1 matches at 11 bases. Trimming at V came to 3 bases and at J to 1 base, leaving 5 bases not matched to a gene. The germline V gene has CDR1 KGHSH and CDR2 LQKENI. This CDR3 spans 18 amino acids. The CDR3 DNA follows: TGTGCCAGCTCACCCTCAGGACAGGGGGCGTCTGGGGCCAACGTCCTGACTTTC. It specifies CASSPSGQGASGANVLTF.

The chain combines TRBV2 with TRBJ1-2, with no clear D. CDR3 length: 14 amino acids. V lost 6 bases and J 7 bases, leaving 18 bases between the germline ends. The germline V gene encodes CDR1 SNHLY and CDR2 FYNNEI. CDR3 DNA: TGTGCCAGCAGCGGGGATGGGGTATACGGTGGCTACACCTTC. The encoded protein is CASSGDGVYGGYTF. Drawing the rest from reference TRBV2 and TRBJ1-2, the complete variable domain is EPEVTQTPSHQVTQMGQEVILRCVPISNHLYFYWYRQILGQKVEFLVSFYNNEISEKSEIFDDQFSVERPDGSNFTLKIRSTKLEDSAMYFCASSGDGVYGGYTFGSGTRLTVV.

The chain employs TRBV19 and TRBJ1-1; perhaps TRBD1 as D (5 bases). The ends were cut back, 6 bases at V and 1 base at J, with 18 bases in the middle. Germline V CDR1 and CDR2: LNHDA, SQIVND (reference sequence). The CDR3 length is 16 residues. CDR3 region: CASSSGPLRGNTEAFF. The CDR3 DNA is TGTGCCAGTAGCTCCGGGCCCCTTAGGGGGAACACTGAAGCTTTCTTT.

This clone occurred once. J is TRBJ1-2 and V is TRBV11-2; the D gene is possibly TRBD1 (6 bases). Germline loops: CDR1 SGHAT, CDR2 FQNNGV. V lost 6 bases and J lost 2, with 10 bases in between. This CDR3 comprises 13 residues. The CDR3 sequence: CASSHRDNYGYTF. In DNA, the CDR3 is TGTGCCAGCAGTCACAGGGACAACTATGGCTACACCTTC.